The 18 T cell receptor beta chains below were found in one sample sequenced in a study of blood T cells in healthy people across ages. Sample-barcoded 5' priming and a J-beta primer mix drove a second PCR of about 6 to 12 cycles. A single record per CDR3 protein comes from TCRdb applying MiXCR to the 5' RACE reads. The repertoire holds approximately 1.5 million distinct CDR3 sequences, with approximately 39% as singletons. Input material: blood. Source of these receptors: a woman aged 18-29 years in good health.

This clonotype was seen only once. The chain has TRBV11-2 and TRBJ2-1; maybe TRBD2 (7 bases). The J call is doubtful: the DNA matches TRBJ2-7 better. CDR1 is SGHAT and CDR2 is FQNNGV in the germline V gene. CDR3 size: 14 residues. The CDR3 spells CASSGRGTYNEQYF. The CDR3 DNA sequence: TGTGCCAGCAGCGGGCGGGGGACATACAATGAGCAGTACTTC.

This clonotype was counted a single time. The chain combines TRBV29-1 with TRBJ2-1, with 10 positions matching TRBD1. CDR3 length: 13 amino acids. Germline V gives CDR1 SQVTM, CDR2 ANQGSEA. With V trimmed by 3 bases and J by 10 bases, 6 bases remained unmatched. In DNA, the CDR3 is TGCAGCGTTGAGTGGACAGGGGGGCACGAGCAGTTCTTC. Translated: CSVEWTGGHEQFF.

This clonotype was found a few times. The chain couples TRBV14 to TRBJ2-7; 7 bases are shared with TRBD1. The CDR3 has 15 residues. V shed 2 bases and J 4 bases; nucleotides not matched to a gene: 8. Germline CDR1 SGHDN, CDR2 FVKESK. CDR3 residues: CASSQKHRGIYEQYF. In DNA form, the CDR3 reads TGTGCCAGCAGCCAAAAACACAGGGGAATTTACGAGCAGTACTTC.

V is TRBV7-8 and J is TRBJ1-5; D unresolved. The V gene lost 2 bases and the J gene lost 2 bases, with 10 bases spanning the gap. The V gene's germline CDR1 is SGHVS and CDR2 FQNEAQ. The CDR3 spans 15 residues. The CDR3 DNA reads TGTGCCAGCAGCTTACCACCGTTCCGCAATCAGCCCCAGCATTTT. Amino acid sequence: CASSLPPFRNQPQHF.

The V gene is TRBV20-1, the J gene TRBJ1-2; the match to TRBD1 covers 9 bases. The CDR3 extends over 15 amino acids. Germline V lookup: CDR1 DFQATT, CDR2 SNEGSKA (reference sequence). The J segment lost 9 bases and the V segment lost 6 bases, leaving 17 bases of the junction unmatched. The CDR3 region is CSAQTGGPGLNRYTF. DNA for the CDR3: TGCAGTGCCCAGACAGGGGGGCCAGGGTTGAACCGCTACACCTTC.

The sample holds a few counts of this clonotype. The chain is built from TRBV20-1 and TRBJ1-2; D is undetermined. V gave up 1 base and J gave up 4 bases, with 13 bases separating them. Germline CDR1 reads DFQATT; CDR2 reads SNEGSKA (reference sequence). The CDR3 is made up of 14 amino acids. DNA for the CDR3: TGCAGTGCTAGAGTGAGGACGGTACCCTATGGCTACACCTTC. This gives the protein CSARVRTVPYGYTF.

The chain employs TRBV4-3 and TRBJ2-5; 9 bases agree with TRBD1. Germline V lookup: CDR1 LGHNA, CDR2 YSLEER. CDR3 length equals 16 residues. The V and J ends lost 1 base and 2 bases, in that order; junction bases with no gene match: 5. Here the CDR3 reads CASSQGGTGHQETQYF. The CDR3 nucleotides read TGCGCCAGCAGCCAAGGTGGGACAGGGCATCAAGAGACCCAGTACTTC.

To note about this clonotype: This is likely an artifact of a read error, given a far larger clone one base away. The rearrangement links TRBV4-2 to TRBJ2-7; D gene unclear. This CDR3 has 12 amino acids. Germline V gene lookup returns CDR1 LGHNA and CDR2 YNFKEQ. The CDR3, as DNA: TGTGCCAGCAGCCAAGGAACCTACGGGCAGTACTTC. This gives the protein CASSQGTYGQYF.

The table lists this clonotype with a few counts. The chain has TRBV20-1 and TRBJ2-1; D is undetermined. This CDR3 has 15 amino acids. V dropped 0 bases and J dropped 3 bases, with 12 bases sitting between them. Germline values: CDR1 DFQATT, CDR2 SNEGSKA (reference sequence). As DNA, the CDR3 is TGCAGTGCTAGAGATCCAGGACGCCACTACAATGAGCAGTTCTTC. This encodes CSARDPGRHYNEQFF.

The chain carries TRBV20-1 and TRBJ2-1; D not certain. CDR3 size: 14 residues. Germline V gene lookup returns CDR1 DFQATT and CDR2 SNEGSKA (reference sequence). V was clipped by 3 bases and J by 10 bases, with 19 bases between them. The CDR3 spells CSARDGFSSYEQFF. In DNA form, the CDR3 reads TGCAGTGCTAGGGACGGTTTCAGCTCCTACGAGCAGTTCTTC.

This clonotype has only a few counts. The chain combines TRBV27 with TRBJ1-3, with TRBD1 matching over 8 bases. The CDR3 has 15 residues. The germline gives CDR1 MNHEY, CDR2 SMNVEV (reference sequence). Trimming removed 6 bases from V and 1 base from J; junction bases left unmatched: 5. The CDR3 bases are TGTGCCAGCAGACCAAGACAGGGGTCTGGAAACACCATATATTTT. The encoded protein is CASRPRQGSGNTIYF.

This clonotype was counted between two and nine times. Compared with germline, one end of the junction differs, possibly owing to a read error. The chain uses TRBV12-3 or TRBV12-4 and TRBJ1-1; 10 bases agree with TRBD1. There are 15 residues in the CDR3. CDR3 in amino acids: CASSSRQGARSEPFF. As DNA, the CDR3 is TGTGCCAGCAGTTCGAGACAGGGGGCGCGCAGTGAACCTTTCTTT.

The chain uses TRBV18 and TRBJ2-5; 9 bases are shared with TRBD1. Germline V CDR1 and CDR2: KGHSH, LQKENI. This CDR3 spans 14 amino acids. Germline trimming cut 4 bases from V and 3 bases from J; bases unmatched to any gene: 3. CDR3 residues: CASSRDRVEETQYF. The CDR3 DNA reads as TGTGCCAGCTCACGGGACAGGGTTGAAGAGACCCAGTACTTC.

The count of this clonotype is one. The chain carries TRBV21-1 and TRBJ2-7; the D call in the table, TRBD1, was not verified against the DNA. TRBV21-1 corresponds to a pseudogene. This CDR3 has 14 amino acids. The CDR3 DNA reads as TGTGCCAGCAGCATACACTCTAACAGGGACGAGCAGTACTTC. Translating it yields CASSIHSNRDEQYF.

CDR3 protein: CASSLSAAWFAEAFF. The CDR3 region has the DNA TGTGCCAGCAGCTTGTCGGCAGCGTGGTTCGCTGAAGCTTTCTTT. The chain uses TRBV4-2 and TRBJ1-1; D uncertain. There are 15 residues in the CDR3. Germline values: CDR1 LGHNA, CDR2 YNFKEQ. V was shortened by 5 bases and J by 6 bases, with 19 bases between the two germline ends.

The chain joins TRBV6-5 to TRBJ2-1; the match to TRBD2 covers 8 bases. The CDR3 has 14 residues. Trimming at V came to 7 bases and at J to 10 bases, leaving 12 bases not matched to a gene. Germline CDR1 is MNHEY and CDR2 is SVGAGI. The CDR3: CASKVGAGVREQFF. CDR3 DNA: TGTGCCAGCAAGGTAGGAGCGGGAGTACGCGAGCAGTTCTTC.

The chain recombines TRBV5-5 with TRBJ2-4; D call uncertain. Germline V gene lookup returns CDR1 SGHKS and CDR2 YYEKEE (reference sequence). The CDR3 runs 14 residues. Trimming stripped 6 bases from V and 6 bases from J, with 16 bases between. The CDR3 loop is CASILDPGGNIQYF. The CDR3 bases are TGTGCCAGCATCCTTGACCCGGGCGGAAACATTCAGTACTTC.

This clonotype was observed a few times. The gene calls are TRBV13 and TRBJ2-1, with TRBD2 identical over 10 bases. Germline loops: CDR1 PRHDT, CDR2 FYEKMQ (reference sequence). CDR3 length equals 17 residues. V was clipped by 5 bases and J by 4 bases; unmatched bases: 11. Here the CDR3 reads CASSDQTSGFGYNEQFF. The DNA for the CDR3 is TGTGCCAGCAGCGACCAGACTAGCGGGTTTGGGTACAATGAGCAGTTCTTC.